Sequencing of this T cell receptor beta chain was carried out in a study of blood T cell repertoires in COVID-19. Turning to the study itself: Spain, Italy and the United States supplied samples that represented acute and convalescent COVID-19.

The participants were between about 18 and 90 years old and came from under 25 US areas. Per the original data handling: Amplification with reference gene primers provided the estimates of nucleated cell counts. Clones were sequenced by immunoSEQ multiplex PCR, and TCRdb holds only the in-frame ones, with some missing. That table gives V, J and clone size, and the DNA gave D and trimming. Of around 180,000 clones in the sample, roughly nine tenths are singletons; the top ten hold 2% to 2.5%. This clone is a singleton in its sample. Germline V CDR1 and CDR2: MNHEY, SVGAGI. V lost 6 bases and J lost 6; bases outside the gene matches: 8. The CDR3 consists of 14 residues.

The chain joins TRBV6-5 to TRBJ2-7; 10 positions match TRBD1. Sequencing was carried out using PBMCs or T cells enriched from blood (not recorded which). The receptor comes from a woman between 40 and 50 years old with acute COVID-19. This chain's CDR3 is CASSAGTGAAEQYF. DNA for the CDR3: TGTGCCAGCAGCGCCGGGACAGGGGCCGCCGAGCAGTACTTC.